This is a list of T cell receptor beta chains from one sample in a study of OX40 agonist ivuxolimab in advanced cancers. Profiling relied on immunoSEQ multiplex PCR, and the TCRdb table lists in-frame clones only, not all of them. The table records fewer than 100,000 clones, 89% of them present only once. Source: CD4+ or CD8+ T cells sorted from blood, taken in a trial of the OX40 agonist ivuxolimab. All receptors derive from an adult with an advanced solid tumor such as melanoma, head and neck, liver or kidney cancer. The CDR3 runs from the conserved cysteine through the conserved F or W. A D gene is named only where the DNA matches it firmly. Part of the rows lack a size; the others show once, few, many or a class for expanded clones.

clone_size	d_call	v_call	j_call	cdr3_nt	cdr3_aa
NA	NA	TRBV6-5	TRBJ2-7	TGTGCCAGCAGTTACACACAGACTCTACGGGAGCAGTACTTC	CASSYTQTLREQYF
NA	NA	TRBV28	TRBJ1-2	TGTGCCAGCAGTTCTCATGACAGCGTTTATGGCTACACCTTC	CASSSHDSVYGYTF
NA	TRBD1	TRBV5-6	TRBJ1-2	TGTGCCAGCAGCGTGACAGGGACAAGCGGCTACACCTTC	CASSVTGTSGYTF
NA	NA	TRBV28	TRBJ1-2	TGTGCCAGCAGTCTACAGGTCCTTAACTATGGCTACACCTTC	CASSLQVLNYGYTF
NA	TRBD1	TRBV5-1	TRBJ2-3	TGCGCCAGCAGCTTGGAGGCAGGGGGAGATACGCAGTATTTT	CASSLEAGGDTQYF
NA	NA	TRBV7-9	TRBJ2-7	TGTGCCAGCAGCCTAACACTCGACGAGCAGTACTTC	CASSLTLDEQYF
NA	NA	TRBV29-1	TRBJ1-2	TGCAGCGCCACCGAGGGTGGGGCCCGGAACTATGGCTACACCTTC	CSATEGGARNYGYTF
NA	NA	TRBV5-4	TRBJ2-5	TGTGCCAGCAGCTTCGCGGGTCAAGAGACCCAGTACTTC	CASSFAGQETQYF
NA	TRBD1	TRBV29-1	TRBJ1-1	TGCAGCGCGGCTACAGGGGTTACTGAAGCTTTCTTT	CSAATGVTEAFF
NA	NA	TRBV4-3	TRBJ2-1	TGCGCCAGCAGCCAAGAAAGGCTGGGGACTGAGCAGTTCTTC	CASSQERLGTEQFF
NA	NA	TRBV5-4	TRBJ2-5	TGTGCCAGCAGCCGGGACACTGACCAAGAGACCCAGTACTTC	CASSRDTDQETQYF
NA	TRBD1	TRBV28	TRBJ1-2	TGTGCCAGCACCGAGACAGGGGGCAACTATGGCTACACCTTC	CASTETGGNYGYTF
NA	NA	TRBV1	TRBJ1-4	TGCACCAGCAGCCAAGGTACTGAAAAACTGTTTTTT	CTSSQGTEKLFF
once	NA	TRBV9	TRBJ2-7	TGTGCCAGCAGCGTAGGATCGTCCGTGTCCTACGAGCAGTACTTC	CASSVGSSVSYEQYF
NA	TRBD2	TRBV5-1	TRBJ2-2	TGCGCCAGCAGCTCGACCTGGACTAGTGCTGCCGGGGAGCTGTTTTTT	CASSSTWTSAAGELFF
NA	TRBD1	TRBV27	TRBJ1-4	TGTGCCAGCAGATACAGGGGGGAGAATGAAAAACTGTTTTTT	CASRYRGENEKLFF
once	TRBD2	TRBV5-1	TRBJ2-2	TGCGCCAGCAGCTTGGGGTTGGGACTAGCTTCCTCTAGGAACACCGGGGAGCTGTTTTTT	CASSLGLGLASSRNTGELFF
NA	NA	TRBV6-6	TRBJ2-1	TGTGCCAGCAGTTATTCTCGCGGCAATGAGCAGTTCTTC	CASSYSRGNEQFF
NA	TRBD1	TRBV2	TRBJ2-5	TGTGCCAGCAGGAACACAGGGGGCCCAGAGACCCAGTACTTC	CASRNTGGPETQYF
NA	NA	TRBV10-3	TRBJ2-7	TGTGCCATCAGTGAGGGAGAAGTGCAGTACTTC	CAISEGEVQYF
NA	TRBD1	TRBV7-3	TRBJ1-2	TGTGCCAGCAGCCCCTTAGGATTAGGACAGGGAAACTATGGCTACACCTTC	CASSPLGLGQGNYGYTF
few	TRBD2	TRBV9	TRBJ2-3	TGTGCCAGCAGGAAGACTAGCGGGAAAACTGATACGCAGTATTTT	CASRKTSGKTDTQYF
NA	NA	TRBV5-1	TRBJ2-7	TGCGCCAGCAGCGGGGGAGGGGGCTCCTACGAGCAGTACTTC	CASSGGGGSYEQYF
NA	TRBD1	TRBV5-1	TRBJ2-3	TGCGCCAGCAGCCGGGACAGGACGACAGATACGCAGTATTTT	CASSRDRTTDTQYF
once	TRBD2	TRBV7-2	TRBJ2-3	TGTGCCAGCACCACATCCGGCGGCGGGAGATTGGTAGATACGCAGTATTTT	CASTTSGGGRLVDTQYF
once	NA	TRBV28	TRBJ2-5	TGTGCCAGCAGTGTACAAGAGACCCAGTACTTC	CASSVQETQYF
NA	TRBD2	TRBV9	TRBJ2-6	TGTGCCAGCAGCGCATCCCCTAGCGGGAGCCGGACTTTC	CASSASPSGSRTF
NA	TRBD1	TRBV5-1	TRBJ1-3	TGCGCCAGCAGCCGAGGGACAGCCGGCTCTGGAAACACCATATATTTT	CASSRGTAGSGNTIYF
NA	TRBD1	TRBV19	TRBJ1-2	TGTGCCATTAGAAGGGGACAGGGGGCCGGTGGCTACACCTTC	CAIRRGQGAGGYTF
NA	NA	TRBV29-1	TRBJ2-5	TGCAGCGCGCTGACAGCCATCAACCAAGAGACCCAGTACTTC	CSALTAINQETQYF
once	NA	TRBV30	TRBJ2-2	TGTGCCTGGAGGGATTCGAACACCGGGGAGCTGTTTTTT	CAWRDSNTGELFF
once	NA	TRBV7-9	TRBJ2-1	TGTGCCAGCAGCCTCCAGGGGGGTTCGGTGGTCGAGCAGTTCTTC	CASSLQGGSVVEQFF
once	TRBD1	TRBV7-2	TRBJ1-1	TGTGCCAGCGGACAGGGGGTTGGAGGAGCTTTCTTT	CASGQGVGGAFF
NA	NA	TRBV7-9	TRBJ2-3	TGTGCCAGCAGCTTAGCGGGCCAATCAGATACGCAGTATTTT	CASSLAGQSDTQYF
NA	NA	TRBV6-1	TRBJ1-3	TGTGCCAGCAGTGAGCGGGGAATCTCTGGAAACACCATATATTTT	CASSERGISGNTIYF
NA	TRBD1	TRBV4-1	TRBJ1-3	TGCGCCAGCAGCCAAAGGACAGGGCTTGGAAACACCATATATTTT	CASSQRTGLGNTIYF
NA	NA	TRBV19	TRBJ1-1	TGTGCCAGTCACGACCGATACACTGAAGCTTTCTTT	CASHDRYTEAFF
NA	NA	TRBV7-2	TRBJ1-1	TGTGCCAGCAGCTTCGGATGGAGGAACACTGAAGCTTTCTTT	CASSFGWRNTEAFF
NA	TRBD2	TRBV5-1	TRBJ2-2	TGCGCCAGCATACCTCCAGCGGGGGACACCGGGGAGCTGTTTTTT	CASIPPAGDTGELFF
NA	NA	TRBV4-1	TRBJ2-5	TGCGCCAGCAGCCGAATTCCGGGACCTACTTGGGAGACCCAGTACTTC	CASSRIPGPTWETQYF
NA	NA	TRBV28	TRBJ2-3	TGTGCCAGCAGTCCTCGGGGCGAGGGAACAGATACGCAGTATTTT	CASSPRGEGTDTQYF
NA	TRBD1	TRBV19	TRBJ1-6	TGTGCCAGTAGTATTACGGGACAGGCGGATTCACCCCTCCACTTT	CASSITGQADSPLHF
NA	NA	TRBV27	TRBJ1-2	TGTGCCAGCAGTTTTAGCAGGGGAATTAGGGGCTACACCTTC	CASSFSRGIRGYTF
NA	NA	TRBV4-1	TRBJ1-1	TGCGCCAGCAGCCAAGATAACCGGCGTTGGGGCACTGAAGCTTTCTTT	CASSQDNRRWGTEAFF
few	NA	TRBV5-8	TRBJ2-1	TGTGCCAGCAGCTTGCCGAACTTTGCCGAGCAGTTCTTC	CASSLPNFAEQFF
few	TRBD2	TRBV16	TRBJ2-4	TGTGCCAGCAGCCAAACGGAGCGGGGGGATTCAAACATTCAGTACTTC	CASSQTERGDSNIQYF
few	NA	TRBV7-9	TRBJ1-6	TGTGCCAGCAGCTCCAGGGTTGGGAACTCACCCCTCCACTTT	CASSSRVGNSPLHF
NA	NA	TRBV19	TRBJ2-1	TGTGCCAGTAGTATGTTTGAAGGGATACCTAACAATGAGCAGTTCTTC	CASSMFEGIPNNEQFF
NA	TRBD1	TRBV5-1	TRBJ1-1	TGCGCCAGCAGCAGGACAGGTCCCACTGAAGCTTTCTTT	CASSRTGPTEAFF